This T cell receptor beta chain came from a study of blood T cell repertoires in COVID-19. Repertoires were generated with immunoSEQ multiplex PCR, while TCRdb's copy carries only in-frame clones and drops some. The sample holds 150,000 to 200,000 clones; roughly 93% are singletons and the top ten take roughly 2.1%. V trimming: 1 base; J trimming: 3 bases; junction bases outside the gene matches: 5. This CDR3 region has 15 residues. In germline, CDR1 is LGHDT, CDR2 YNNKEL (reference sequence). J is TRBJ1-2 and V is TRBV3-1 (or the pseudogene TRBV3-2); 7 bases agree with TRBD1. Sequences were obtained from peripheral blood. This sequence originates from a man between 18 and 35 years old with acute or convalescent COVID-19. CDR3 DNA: TGTGCCAGCAGCCAAGCAGGACAGGACGACTATGGCTACACCTTC. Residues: CASSQAGQDDYGYTF.